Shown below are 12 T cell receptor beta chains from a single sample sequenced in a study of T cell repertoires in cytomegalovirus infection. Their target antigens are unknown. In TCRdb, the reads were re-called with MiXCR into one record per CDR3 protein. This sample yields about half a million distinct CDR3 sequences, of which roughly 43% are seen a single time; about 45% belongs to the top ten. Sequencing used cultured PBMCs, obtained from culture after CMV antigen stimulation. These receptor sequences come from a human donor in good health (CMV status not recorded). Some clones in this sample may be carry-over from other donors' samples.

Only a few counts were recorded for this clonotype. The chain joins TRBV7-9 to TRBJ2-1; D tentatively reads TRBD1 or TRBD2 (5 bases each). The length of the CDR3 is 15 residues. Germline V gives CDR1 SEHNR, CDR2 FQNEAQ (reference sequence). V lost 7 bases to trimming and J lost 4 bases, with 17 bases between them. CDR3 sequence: CASTYSGTYYNEQFF. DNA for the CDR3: TGTGCCAGCACCTACTCCGGGACCTATTACAATGAGCAGTTCTTC.

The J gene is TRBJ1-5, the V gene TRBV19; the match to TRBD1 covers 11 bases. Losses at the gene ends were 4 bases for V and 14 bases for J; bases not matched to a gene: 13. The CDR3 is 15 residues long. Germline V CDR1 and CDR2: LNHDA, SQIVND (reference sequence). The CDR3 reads CASSSRTGGHQGEHF. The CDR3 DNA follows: TGTGCCAGTAGTAGCCGGACAGGGGGCCACCAGGGAGAGCATTTT. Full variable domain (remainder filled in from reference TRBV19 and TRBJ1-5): DGGITQSPKYLFRKEGQNVTLSCEQNLNHDAMYWYRQDPGQGLRLIYYSQIVNDFQKGDIAEGYSVSREKKESFPLTVTSAQKNPTAFYLCASSSRTGGHQGEHFGDGTRLSIL.

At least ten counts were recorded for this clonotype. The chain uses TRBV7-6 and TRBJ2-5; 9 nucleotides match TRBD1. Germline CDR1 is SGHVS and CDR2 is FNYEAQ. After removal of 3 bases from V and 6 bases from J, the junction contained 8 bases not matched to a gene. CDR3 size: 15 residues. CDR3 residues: CASSLAGTGMKTQYF. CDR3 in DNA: TGTGCCAGCAGCTTGGCCGGGACAGGGATGAAGACCCAGTACTTC. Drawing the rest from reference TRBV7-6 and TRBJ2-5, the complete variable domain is GAGVSQSPRYKVTKRGQDVALRCDPISGHVSLYWYRQALGQGPEFLTYFNYEAQQDKSGLPNDRFSAERPEGSISTLTIQRTEQRDSAMYRCASSLAGTGMKTQYFGPGTRLLVL.

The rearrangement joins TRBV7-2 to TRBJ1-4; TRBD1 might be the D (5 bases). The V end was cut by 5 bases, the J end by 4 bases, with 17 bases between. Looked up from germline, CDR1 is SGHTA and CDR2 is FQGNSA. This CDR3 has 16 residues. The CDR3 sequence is CASSPAPGGYNEKLFF. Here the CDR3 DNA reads TGTGCCAGCAGCCCCGCCCCCGGGGGATATAATGAAAAACTGTTTTTT.

CDR3 loop: CASRVQGRDSPLHF. CDR3 nucleotide sequence: TGTGCCAGCAGGGTACAGGGGCGGGATTCACCCCTCCACTTT. This chain uses TRBV28 with TRBJ1-6; TRBD1 matches 7 bases. CDR3 length equals 14 residues. The ends lost 6 bases at V and 8 bases at J; junction bases unmatched: 7. Germline lookup yields CDR1 MDHEN and CDR2 SYDVKM.

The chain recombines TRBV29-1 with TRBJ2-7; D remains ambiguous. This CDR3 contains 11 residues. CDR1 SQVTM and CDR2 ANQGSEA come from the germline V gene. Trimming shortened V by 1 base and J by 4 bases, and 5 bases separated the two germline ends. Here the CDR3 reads CSVEGGYEQYF. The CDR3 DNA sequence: TGCAGCGTTGAAGGAGGATACGAGCAGTACTTC.

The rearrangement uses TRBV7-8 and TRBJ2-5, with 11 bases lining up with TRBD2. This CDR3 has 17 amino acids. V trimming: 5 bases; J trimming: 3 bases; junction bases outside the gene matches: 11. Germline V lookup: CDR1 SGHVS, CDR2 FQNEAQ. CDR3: CASSHRRASGRKETQYF. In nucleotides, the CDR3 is TGTGCCAGCAGCCACCGGCGGGCTAGCGGGAGGAAAGAGACCCAGTACTTC. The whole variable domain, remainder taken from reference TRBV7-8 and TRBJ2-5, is GAGVSQSPRYKVAKRGQDVALRCDPISGHVSLFWYQQALGQGPEFLTYFQNEAQLDKSGLPSDRFFAERPEGSVSTLKIQRTQQEDSAVYLCASSHRRASGRKETQYFGPGTRLLVL.

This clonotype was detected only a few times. CDR3 loop: CASSSRIAGPRSTDTQYF. CDR3 nucleotide sequence: TGTGCCAGCAGCTCCCGGATAGCGGGCCCCCGTAGCACAGATACGCAGTATTTT. This chain connects TRBV7-2 to TRBJ2-3; TRBD2 agrees at 7 bases. Trimming at V came to 4 bases and at J to 0 bases, leaving 13 bases not matched to a gene. This CDR3 is 18 amino acids long. Per the germline V gene, CDR1 is SGHTA and CDR2 is FQGNSA.

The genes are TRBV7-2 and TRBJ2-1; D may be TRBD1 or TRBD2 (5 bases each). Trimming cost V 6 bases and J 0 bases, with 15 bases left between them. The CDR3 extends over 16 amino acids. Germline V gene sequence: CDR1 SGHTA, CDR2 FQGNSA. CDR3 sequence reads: CASSSYGAASYNEQFF. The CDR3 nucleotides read TGTGCCAGCAGTTCCTACGGGGCAGCCTCCTACAATGAGCAGTTCTTC.

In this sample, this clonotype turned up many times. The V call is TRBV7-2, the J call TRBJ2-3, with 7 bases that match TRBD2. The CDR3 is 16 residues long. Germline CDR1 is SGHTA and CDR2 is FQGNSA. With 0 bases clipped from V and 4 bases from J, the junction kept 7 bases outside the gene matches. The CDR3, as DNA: TGTGCCAGCAGCTTAGCACCAGCGGGATACCCAGATACGCAGTATTTT. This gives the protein CASSLAPAGYPDTQYF. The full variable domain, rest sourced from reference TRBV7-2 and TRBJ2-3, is GAGVSQSPSNKVTEKGKDVELRCDPISGHTALYWYRQSLGQGLEFLIYFQGNSAPDKSGLPSDRFSAERTGGSVSTLTIQRTQQEDSAVYLCASSLAPAGYPDTQYFGPGTRLTVL.

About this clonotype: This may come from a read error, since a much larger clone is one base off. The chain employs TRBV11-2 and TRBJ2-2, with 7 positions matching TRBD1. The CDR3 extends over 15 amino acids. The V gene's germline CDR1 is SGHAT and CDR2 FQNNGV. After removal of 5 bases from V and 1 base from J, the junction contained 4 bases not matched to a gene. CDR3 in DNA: TGTGCCAGCAGCCGCGGACAGGTGAACACCGGGGAGCTGTTTTTT. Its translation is CASSRGQVNTGELFF.

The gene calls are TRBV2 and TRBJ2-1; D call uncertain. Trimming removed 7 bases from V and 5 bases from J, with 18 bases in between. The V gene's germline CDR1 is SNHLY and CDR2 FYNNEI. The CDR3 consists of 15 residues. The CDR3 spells CASTQRVSSNNEQFF. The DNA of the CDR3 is TGTGCCAGCACCCAAAGGGTTAGCAGTAACAATGAGCAGTTCTTC.